The entry below describes one T cell receptor beta chain. Its antigen is unidentified. This entry comes from a study of blood T cells in healthy people across ages. Study-wide points: Among long-lived donors, naive CD4+ cells were more numerous and diversity higher than in aged donors. It was not possible, with unsorted PBMCs, to conclusively compare naive and antigen-experienced cells.

A second roughly 6 to 12 cycle PCR used barcoded and J-beta primers. TCRdb passed the 5' RACE reads through MiXCR, listing each CDR3 protein once. The data hold about 970,000 distinct CDR3 sequences, with approximately 50% observed a single time. This CDR3 is built from 12 residues. Germline assignment: CDR1 DFQATT and CDR2 SNEGSKA (reference sequence). Collection of roughly 10 milliliters of peripheral blood was performed for each donor. Total RNA, at least 5 micrograms per sample, was extracted from PBMCs. V and J are TRBV20-1 and TRBJ2-3, with D perhaps TRBD1 or TRBD2 (5 bases each). The sample comprised blood. This sequence was found in a woman aged 60-75 years in good health. The CDR3 nucleotides read TGCGCCGCCCGTATGGGGGCAGATACGCAGTATTTT. Translated, it gives CAARMGADTQYF.